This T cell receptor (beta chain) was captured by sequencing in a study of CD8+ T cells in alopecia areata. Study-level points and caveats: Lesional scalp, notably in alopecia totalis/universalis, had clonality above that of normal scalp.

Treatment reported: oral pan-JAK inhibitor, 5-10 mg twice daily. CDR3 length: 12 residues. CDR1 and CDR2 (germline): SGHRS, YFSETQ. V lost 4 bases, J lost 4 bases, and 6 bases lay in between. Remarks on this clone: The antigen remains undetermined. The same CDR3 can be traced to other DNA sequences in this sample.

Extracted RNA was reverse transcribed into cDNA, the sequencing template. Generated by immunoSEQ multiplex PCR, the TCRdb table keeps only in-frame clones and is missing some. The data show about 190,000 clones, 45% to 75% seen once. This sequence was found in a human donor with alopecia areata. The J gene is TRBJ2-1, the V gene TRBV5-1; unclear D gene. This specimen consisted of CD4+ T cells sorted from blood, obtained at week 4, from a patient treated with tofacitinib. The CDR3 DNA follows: TGCGCCAGCAGCAGGGATTACAATGAGCAGTTCTTC. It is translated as CASSRDYNEQFF. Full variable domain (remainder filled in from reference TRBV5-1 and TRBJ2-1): KAGVTQTPRYLIKTRGQQVTLSCSPISGHRSVSWYQQTPGQGLQFLFEYFSETQRNKGNFPGRFSGRQFSNSRSEMNVSTLELGDSALYLCASSRDYNEQFFGPGTRLTVL.